This T cell receptor beta chain was obtained from a study of T cells in tuberculosis. This CDR3 is 14 amino acids long. Deletions cut 1 base from V and 8 bases from J, with 9 bases between. The germline V gene has CDR1 LGHNT and CDR2 FRNRAP. Profiling relied on immunoSEQ multiplex PCR, and the TCRdb table lists in-frame clones only, not all of them. In the table there are about 22,000 clones, around 97% of which are singletons. This rearrangement joins TRBV12-5 to TRBJ1-6; TRBD1 is a possible D gene (5 bases). Sequencing used PBMCs. The clonotype comes from a donor between 10 and 29 years old with latent tuberculosis or without tuberculosis infection. The DNA of the CDR3 is TGTGCTAGTGGTTTGGGCAGGGATTATTCACCCCTCCACTTT. Translated, it gives CASGLGRDYSPLHF.